This is a list of T cell receptor beta chains from one sample in a study of blood T cell repertoires in COVID-19. The method was immunoSEQ multiplex PCR; TCRdb's version includes in-frame clones alone and lacks a portion of them. The sample records about 300,000 clones, just over 90% being singletons. Sequencing used peripheral blood. The receptors come from a woman aged 30 to 39 with COVID-19, enrolled during active disease. Each CDR3 is given with its conserved first and last residue. Each record gives: clone size, J gene, D gene, V gene, CDR3 protein, CDR3 DNA. D genes are given only for firm matches. Clone size appears in some rows only: once, few, many, or a class for an expanded clone.

size: .
J: TRBJ2-2
D: .
V: TRBV21-1
CDR3: CASSKARDREPNGELFF
DNA: TGTGCCAGCAGCAAAGCGCGAGACAGGGAACCGAACGGGGAGCTGTTTTTT

size: .
J: TRBJ1-6
D: TRBD1
V: TRBV7-3
CDR3: CASSQTGNDNSPLHF
DNA: TGTGCCAGCAGCCAGACAGGGAACGATAATTCACCCCTCCACTTT

size: .
J: TRBJ2-1
D: TRBD2
V: TRBV11-2
CDR3: CASSRGTSGEQFF
DNA: TGTGCCAGCAGCCGAGGGACTAGCGGAGAGCAGTTCTTC

size: .
J: TRBJ1-4
D: .
V: TRBV5-1
CDR3: CASSPPGGEHEKLFF
DNA: TGCGCCAGCAGCCCTCCCGGTGGGGAGCATGAAAAACTGTTTTTT

size: .
J: TRBJ1-1
D: .
V: TRBV5-1
CDR3: CASSLVPFAEAFF
DNA: TGCGCCAGCAGCTTGGTCCCTTTCGCTGAAGCTTTCTTT

size: .
J: TRBJ2-7
D: TRBD1
V: TRBV27
CDR3: CASSQGAYEQYF
DNA: TGTGCCAGCAGTCAGGGGGCCTACGAGCAGTACTTC

size: .
J: TRBJ1-3
D: .
V: TRBV12-3/TRBV12-4
CDR3: CASRQLSGNTIYF
DNA: TGTGCCTCTCGACAGCTCTCTGGAAACACCATATATTTT

size: .
J: TRBJ2-7
D: .
V: TRBV6-1
CDR3: CASSDGRGAYEQYF
DNA: TGTGCCAGCAGTGACGGGAGAGGGGCCTACGAGCAGTACTTC

size: .
J: TRBJ1-6
D: TRBD1
V: TRBV5-1
CDR3: CASSLNRGQSPLHF
DNA: TGCGCCAGCAGCTTGAACAGGGGGCAATCACCCCTCCACTTT

size: .
J: TRBJ1-2
D: TRBD1
V: TRBV28
CDR3: CATEDRSNYGYTF
DNA: TGTGCCACCGAGGACAGGAGTAACTATGGCTACACCTTC

size: .
J: TRBJ1-1
D: TRBD1
V: TRBV7-3
CDR3: CASSLTMEGAAFF
DNA: TGTGCCAGCAGCTTAACTATGGAGGGGGCGGCTTTCTTT

size: once
J: TRBJ1-6
D: .
V: TRBV3-1/TRBV3-2
CDR3: CASSHSSTGRRLHF
DNA: TGTGCCAGCAGCCACTCCTCGACAGGCCGTCGTCTCCACTTT

size: .
J: TRBJ2-1
D: .
V: TRBV6-6
CDR3: CASSSRTITVEQFF
DNA: TGTGCCAGCAGTTCTCGGACTATTACGGTTGAGCAGTTCTTC

size: .
J: TRBJ2-1
D: TRBD2
V: TRBV5-8
CDR3: CASSPGLAFSEQFF
DNA: TGTGCCAGCAGCCCGGGACTAGCGTTCAGTGAGCAGTTCTTC

size: .
J: TRBJ1-1
D: .
V: TRBV20-1
CDR3: CSARFDIEAFF
DNA: TGCAGTGCTAGATTCGACATTGAAGCTTTCTTT

size: .
J: TRBJ1-5
D: .
V: TRBV2
CDR3: CASSEDINSNQPQHF
DNA: TGTGCCAGCAGTGAAGACATAAATAGCAATCAGCCCCAGCATTTT

size: once
J: TRBJ1-4
D: TRBD1
V: TRBV12-5
CDR3: CASGPTGAQKLFF
DNA: TGTGCTAGTGGTCCGACAGGGGCGCAAAAACTGTTTTTT

size: .
J: TRBJ2-2
D: TRBD2
V: TRBV11-3
CDR3: CASSFLAGGSGELFF
DNA: TGTGCCAGCAGCTTTTTAGCGGGAGGCTCCGGGGAGCTGTTTTTT

size: .
J: TRBJ2-7
D: .
V: TRBV2
CDR3: CASRERDFSYEQYF
DNA: TGTGCCAGCAGGGAACGGGACTTCTCCTACGAGCAGTACTTC

size: once
J: TRBJ2-1
D: .
V: TRBV5-4
CDR3: CASSARRAGEGDEQFF
DNA: TGTGCCAGCAGCGCGCGAAGGGCGGGAGAGGGGGATGAGCAGTTCTTC

size: .
J: TRBJ1-2
D: .
V: TRBV27
CDR3: CASSLTGPLGYGYTF
DNA: TGTGCCAGCAGTTTAACAGGACCACTGGGCTATGGCTACACCTTC

size: .
J: TRBJ2-1
D: TRBD2
V: TRBV14
CDR3: CASSPLGAGVRNEQFF
DNA: TGTGCCAGCAGCCCTTTGGGAGCGGGAGTGAGGAATGAGCAGTTCTTC

size: once
J: TRBJ1-3
D: .
V: TRBV9
CDR3: CASSGDPSLNTIYF
DNA: TGTGCCAGCAGCGGAGATCCTTCGTTAAACACCATATATTTT